The 22 T cell receptor beta chains below were found in one sample sequenced in a study of regulatory T cells in long-lasting Graves disease. Building the TCR beta libraries relied on iRepertoire HTBI primers, and CDR3 regions underwent Arm-PCR. TCRdb reanalysed the multiplex PCR reads using MiXCR and keeps one entry per CDR3 protein. The table shows fewer than 600,000 distinct CDR3 sequences, with roughly 23% occurring only once. Time point specified: persistent/refractory GD, antithyroid drugs over 5 years with positive TRAb. PBMC-derived RNA was used for the TCR library. The specimen comprised peripheral blood mononuclear cells (PBMCs), sampled when the disease was refractory, from a patient treated with antithyroid drugs. The receptors were sampled from a female donor with Graves disease.

This clonotype was seen a handful of times. The V and J genes are TRBV19 and TRBJ1-1; TRBD1 aligns across 7 bases. The V and J ends lost 6 bases and 0 bases, in that order; junction bases with no gene match: 7. Germline V CDR1 and CDR2: LNHDA, SQIVND (reference sequence). This CDR3 has 15 residues. The CDR3 loop reads CASSPTGKMNTEAFF. Written as DNA, the CDR3 is TGTGCCAGTAGCCCGACAGGGAAAATGAACACTGAAGCTTTCTTT.

In its sample, this clonotype was seen many times. The rearrangement joins TRBV20-1 to TRBJ1-4; D not resolved. This CDR3 has 14 amino acids. The germline V and J ends were trimmed by 3 bases and 7 bases, with 15 bases remaining between them. CDR1 is DFQATT and CDR2 is SNEGSKA in the germline V gene (reference sequence). CDR3 residues: CSASLALGREKLFF. DNA of the CDR3: TGCAGTGCTAGCCTGGCCTTAGGGCGTGAAAAACTGTTTTTT.

This clonotype was picked up many times. The V gene is TRBV30, the J gene TRBJ1-2, with 7 bases that match TRBD1. V gave up 5 bases and J gave up 7 bases; unmatched junction bases: 4. In germline, CDR1 is GTSNPN, CDR2 SVGIG (reference sequence). CDR3 length: 11 amino acids. DNA of the CDR3: TGTGCCTGGTGGACAGGCCTTGGCTACACCTTC. This sequence encodes CAWWTGLGYTF.

The rearrangement joins TRBV12-3 or TRBV12-4 to TRBJ2-1, with 12 nucleotides matching TRBD1. The V and J ends lost 6 bases and 7 bases, in that order; junction bases with no gene match: 7. The CDR3 runs to 15 residues. The DNA for the CDR3 is TGTGCCAGCAGCACGGGACAGGGGGCATGGAATGAGCAGTTCTTC. It translates to CASSTGQGAWNEQFF.

This clonotype was detected many times. This chain connects TRBV7-2 to TRBJ1-5; no firm D call. Per germline, CDR1 SGHTA and CDR2 FQGNSA. Trimming took 0 bases from V and 2 from J, leaving 5 bases between them. The CDR3 sequence is 14 residues long. In DNA, the CDR3 is TGTGCCAGCAGCTTAGCGCAGGGCAATCAGCCCCAGCATTTT. Residues: CASSLAQGNQPQHF.

The rearrangement uses TRBV10-3 and TRBJ1-1; 7 bases agree with TRBD1. The J segment lost 2 bases and the V segment lost 0 bases, leaving 12 bases of the junction unmatched. From germline, CDR1 is ENHRY and CDR2 SYGVKD. The CDR3 is 18 amino acids. CDR3 sequence: CAISESTPGQAANTEAFF. CDR3 DNA: TGTGCCATCAGTGAGTCGACTCCCGGACAGGCGGCTAACACTGAAGCTTTCTTT.

This clonotype was seen only a few times. The chain has TRBV19 and TRBJ1-2; D not resolved. The V and J ends lost 3 bases and 7 bases respectively, with 12 bases between them. The CDR3 length is 13 residues. Germline V gene sequence: CDR1 LNHDA, CDR2 SQIVND (reference sequence). The CDR3 bases are TGTGCCAGTAGTATGCCGGGATTCGTTGGCTACACCTTC. This encodes CASSMPGFVGYTF.

The genes are TRBV28 and TRBJ2-6, with D maybe TRBD1 (5 bases). Germline V gene data show CDR1 as MDHEN and CDR2 as SYDVKM. V was shortened by 3 bases and J by 4 bases, with 13 bases between the two germline ends. The CDR3 runs to 16 residues. The CDR3 region has the DNA TGTGCCAGCAGTTTGACCAGGGCCGCCGGGGCCAACGTCCTGACTTTC. It yields the protein CASSLTRAAGANVLTF.

The rearrangement uses TRBV6-1 and TRBJ1-6, with 7 positions matching TRBD1. CDR3 length: 15 amino acids. J gave up 3 bases and V 10 bases, and 9 bases lay outside the gene matches. Germline loops: CDR1 MNHNS, CDR2 SASEGT. The CDR3 DNA follows: TGTGCCACCCAGTCCCGGGACAGCTATAATTCACCCCTCCACTTT. Its protein product is CATQSRDSYNSPLHF.

V usage is TRBV12-3 or TRBV12-4 and J usage is TRBJ2-1; TRBD1 might be the D (5 bases). V was shortened by 1 base and J by 7 bases, with 8 bases between the two germline ends. This CDR3 comprises 13 residues. As DNA, the CDR3 is TGTGCCAGCAGTTTAGGACAGTTTAATGAGCAGTTCTTC. Translation gives CASSLGQFNEQFF.

This chain uses TRBV10-3 with TRBJ2-7; 7 positions agree with TRBD1. CDR1 and CDR2 (germline): ENHRY, SYGVKD. With 2 bases clipped from V and 2 bases from J, the junction kept 6 bases outside the gene matches. The CDR3 contains 15 residues. This chain's CDR3 is CAISEHGTVAYEQYF. CDR3 coding DNA: TGTGCCATCAGTGAGCACGGGACAGTCGCCTACGAGCAGTACTTC.

This clonotype was recorded many times. This chain connects TRBV6-1 to TRBJ2-1; D call uncertain. Germline assignment: CDR1 MNHNS and CDR2 SASEGT. V was clipped by 5 bases and J by 8 bases, with 10 bases between them. The CDR3 runs 12 residues. CDR3 protein: CASSQTSDEQFF. The CDR3 nucleotides are TGTGCCAGCAGTCAAACATCGGATGAGCAGTTCTTC.

The sample holds many counts of this clonotype. The V and J genes are TRBV15 and TRBJ1-2; D unclear. CDR1 is LNHNV, CDR2 YYDKDF, per germline (reference sequence). This CDR3 is built from 12 residues. Trimming shortened V by 9 bases and J by 8 bases, and 16 bases separated the two germline ends. The CDR3 loop reads CATGAAGLGYTF. The CDR3, as DNA: TGTGCCACTGGAGCGGCCGGCCTGGGCTACACCTTC.

This clonotype was counted at least ten times. The chain couples TRBV15 to TRBJ1-4; D gene ambiguous. Germline V gene data show CDR1 as LNHNV and CDR2 as YYDKDF (reference sequence). The V and J ends lost 0 bases and 6 bases respectively, with 20 bases between them. This CDR3 is 18 amino acids long. DNA for the CDR3: TGTGCCACCAGCAGAGACCGGGGAGGACGGAGGGTTGATGAAAAACTGTTTTTT. Its protein product is CATSRDRGGRRVDEKLFF.

This clonotype showed up many times. J is TRBJ2-5 and V is TRBV7-2; D gene ambiguous. CDR3 length: 14 amino acids. CDR1 and CDR2 from the germline V gene are SGHTA and FQGNSA. The V end was cut by 1 base, the J end by 1 base, with 7 bases between. As DNA, the CDR3 is TGTGCCAGCAGCTTAGGCCGGATCCAAGAGACCCAGTACTTC. It encodes CASSLGRIQETQYF.

This clonotype appeared many times. The chain recombines TRBV7-2 with TRBJ1-5, with unresolved D. The V gene's germline CDR1 is SGHTA and CDR2 FQGNSA. The CDR3 has 14 residues. V was trimmed by 1 base and J by 4 bases, leaving 8 bases between them. This CDR3 reads CASSLGGTNQPQHF. The CDR3, as DNA: TGTGCCAGCAGCTTAGGTGGTACTAATCAGCCCCAGCATTTT.

This clonotype was seen only a few times. CDR3 in amino acids: CSVVWGGNYEQYF. DNA of the CDR3: TGCAGCGTTGTATGGGGAGGCAACTACGAGCAGTACTTC. V and J are TRBV29-1 and TRBJ2-7; a weak D match, TRBD2 (6 bases). V was pared by 4 bases and J by 3 bases, with 13 bases between. Germline V lookup: CDR1 SQVTM, CDR2 ANQGSEA. There are 13 residues in the CDR3.

This clonotype was seen a few times. The V and J genes are TRBV7-9 and TRBJ1-2; D not certain. V gave up 5 bases and J gave up 4 bases, with 11 bases separating them. CDR1 SEHNR and CDR2 FQNEAQ come from the germline V gene (reference sequence). This CDR3 is built from 13 residues. The CDR3: CASSPAGPYGYTF. Here the CDR3 DNA reads TGTGCCAGCAGCCCCGCCGGGCCCTATGGCTACACCTTC.

This clonotype has ten or more counts. The chain links TRBV2 to TRBJ1-2; 8 bases are shared with TRBD1. There are 15 residues in the CDR3. Germline values: CDR1 SNHLY, CDR2 FYNNEI. The J segment lost 4 bases and the V segment lost 4 bases, leaving 8 bases of the junction unmatched. CDR3 sequence (DNA): TGTGCCAGCAGTGGTAGCGGGGGACAGGCCTATGGCTACACCTTC. Amino acid sequence: CASSGSGGQAYGYTF.

This clonotype was observed a handful of times. This chain links TRBV25-1 with TRBJ2-2; TRBD2 aligns across 8 bases. Germline V gene lookup returns CDR1 MGHDK and CDR2 SYGVNS. This CDR3 is built from 19 residues. With V trimmed by 7 bases and J by 0 bases, 16 bases remained unmatched. The CDR3 nucleotides are TGTGCCAGCACCGCGGTGGGGGGTTTTAGCGGGGCGAACACCGGGGAGCTGTTTTTT. This encodes CASTAVGGFSGANTGELFF.

Concerning this clonotype: This is likely a read error, given that the CDR3 carries no conserved phenylalanine or tryptophan at its end. This chain uses TRBV19 with TRBJ1-1; 7 bases fit TRBD1. CDR3 length: 14 amino acids. V gave up 4 bases and J gave up 5 bases; unmatched junction bases: 7. The germline CDR1 and CDR2 sequences are LNHDA and SQIVND (reference sequence). DNA of the CDR3: TGTGCCAGTAGTACGACAGGGTATGGGACTGAAGCTTTCCTT. Translated, it gives CASSTTGYGTEAFL.

This clonotype showed up many times. The V and J genes are TRBV12-3 or TRBV12-4 and TRBJ2-6, with 8 bases matching TRBD2. The CDR3 spans 17 residues. V gave up 10 bases and J gave up 0 bases; unmatched junction bases: 11. As DNA, the CDR3 is TGTGCCATCCCGGCGATAGCGGGGCCCTCTGGGGCCAACGTCCTGACTTTC. It is translated as CAIPAIAGPSGANVLTF.